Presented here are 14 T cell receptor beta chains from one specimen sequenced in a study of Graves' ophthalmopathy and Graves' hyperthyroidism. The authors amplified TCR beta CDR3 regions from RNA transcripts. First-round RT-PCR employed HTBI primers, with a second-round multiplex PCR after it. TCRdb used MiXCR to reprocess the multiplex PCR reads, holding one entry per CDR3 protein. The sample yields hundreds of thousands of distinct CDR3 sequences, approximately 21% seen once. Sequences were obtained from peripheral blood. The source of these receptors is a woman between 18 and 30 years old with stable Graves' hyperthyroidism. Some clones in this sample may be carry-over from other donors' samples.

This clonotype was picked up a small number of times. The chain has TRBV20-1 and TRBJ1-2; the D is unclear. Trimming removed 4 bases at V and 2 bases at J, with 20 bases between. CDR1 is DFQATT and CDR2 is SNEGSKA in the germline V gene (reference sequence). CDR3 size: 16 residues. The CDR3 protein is CSAKKDGTGSNYGYTF. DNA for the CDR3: TGCAGTGCTAAGAAGGACGGAACTGGGAGCAACTATGGCTACACCTTC.

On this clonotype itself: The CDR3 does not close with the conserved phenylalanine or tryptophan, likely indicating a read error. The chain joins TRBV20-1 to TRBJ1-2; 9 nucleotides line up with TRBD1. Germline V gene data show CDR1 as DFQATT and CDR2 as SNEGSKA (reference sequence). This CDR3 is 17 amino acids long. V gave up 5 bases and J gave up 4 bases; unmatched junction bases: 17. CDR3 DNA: TGCAGTGCTCTCTCAACAGGGGGCGCCGAGAGGAGCTATGGCTACACCCTC. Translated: CSALSTGGAERSYGYTL.

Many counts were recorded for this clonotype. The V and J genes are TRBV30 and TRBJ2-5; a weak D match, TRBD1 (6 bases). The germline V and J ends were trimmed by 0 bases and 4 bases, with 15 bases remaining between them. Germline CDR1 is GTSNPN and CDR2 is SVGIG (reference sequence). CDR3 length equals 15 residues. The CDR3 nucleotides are TGTGCCTGGAGTGTACAGGGTAGTAGGCCAGAGACCCAGTACTTC. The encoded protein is CAWSVQGSRPETQYF.

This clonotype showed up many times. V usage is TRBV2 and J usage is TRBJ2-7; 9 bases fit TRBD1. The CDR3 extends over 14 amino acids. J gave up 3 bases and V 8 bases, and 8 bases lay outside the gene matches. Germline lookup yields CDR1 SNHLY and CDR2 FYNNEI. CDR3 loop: CASRRQGVVYEQYF. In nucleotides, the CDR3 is TGTGCCAGCCGAAGACAGGGGGTTGTCTACGAGCAGTACTTC.

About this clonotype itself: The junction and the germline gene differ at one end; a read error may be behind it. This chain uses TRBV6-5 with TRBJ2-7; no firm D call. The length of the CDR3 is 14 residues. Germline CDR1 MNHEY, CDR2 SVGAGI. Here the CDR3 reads CASNYKTQSYEQYF. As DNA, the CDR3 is TGTGCCAGCAATTACAAGACCCAATCCTACGAGCAGTACTTC.

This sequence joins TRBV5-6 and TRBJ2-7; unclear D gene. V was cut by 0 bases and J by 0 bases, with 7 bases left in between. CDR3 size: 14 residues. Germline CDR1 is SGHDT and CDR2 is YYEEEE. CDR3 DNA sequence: TGTGCCAGCAGCTTGGGTTACGCCTCCTACGAGCAGTACTTC. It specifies CASSLGYASYEQYF.

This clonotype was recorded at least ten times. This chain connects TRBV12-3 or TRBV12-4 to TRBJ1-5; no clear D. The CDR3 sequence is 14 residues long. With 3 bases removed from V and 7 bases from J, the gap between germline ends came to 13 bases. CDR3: CASSFSGITQPQHF. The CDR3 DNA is TGTGCCAGCAGTTTTAGCGGGATTACCCAGCCCCAGCATTTT.

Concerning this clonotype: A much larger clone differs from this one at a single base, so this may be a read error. In nucleotides, the CDR3 is TGTGCCAGTAGTACATCATGGAACACTGAAGTTTTCTTT. Its protein product is CASSTSWNTEVFF. The rearrangement uses TRBV19 and TRBJ1-1; D gene unclear. Germline loops: CDR1 LNHDA, CDR2 SQIVND (reference sequence). The CDR3 is made up of 13 amino acids.

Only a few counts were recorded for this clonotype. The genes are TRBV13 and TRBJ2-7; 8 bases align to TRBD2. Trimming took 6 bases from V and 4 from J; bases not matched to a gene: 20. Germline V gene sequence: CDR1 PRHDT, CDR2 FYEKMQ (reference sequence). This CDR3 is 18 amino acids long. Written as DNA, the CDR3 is TGTGCCAGCAGGAGGGGCAGCTTAGCGGTTAGCGGGGATTACGAGCAGTACTTC. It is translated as CASRRGSLAVSGDYEQYF.

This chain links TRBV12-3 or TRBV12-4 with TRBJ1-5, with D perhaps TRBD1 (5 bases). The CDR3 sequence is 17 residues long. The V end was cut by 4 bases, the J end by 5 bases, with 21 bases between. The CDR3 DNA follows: TGTGCCAGCAGTTCCCACTTAGGAGGGGTCGTCGATCAGCCCCAGCATTTT. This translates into CASSSHLGGVVDQPQHF.

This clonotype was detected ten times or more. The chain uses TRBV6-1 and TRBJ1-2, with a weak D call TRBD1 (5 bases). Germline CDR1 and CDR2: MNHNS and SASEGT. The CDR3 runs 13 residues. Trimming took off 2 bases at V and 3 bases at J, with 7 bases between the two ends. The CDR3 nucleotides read TGTGCCAGCAGTGAATGGGGGTACTATGGCTACACCTTC. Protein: CASSEWGYYGYTF.

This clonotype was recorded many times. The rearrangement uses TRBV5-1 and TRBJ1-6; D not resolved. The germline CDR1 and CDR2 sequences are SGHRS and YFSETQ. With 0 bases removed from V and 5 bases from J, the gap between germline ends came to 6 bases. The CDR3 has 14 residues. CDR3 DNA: TGCGCCAGCAGCTTGGTGGGCGATAATTCACCCCTCCACTTT. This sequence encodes CASSLVGDNSPLHF.

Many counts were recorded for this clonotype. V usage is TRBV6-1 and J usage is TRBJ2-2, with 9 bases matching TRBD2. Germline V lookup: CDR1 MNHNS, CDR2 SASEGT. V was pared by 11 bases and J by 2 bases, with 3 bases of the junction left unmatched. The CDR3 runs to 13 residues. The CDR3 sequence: CAARGGNTGELFF. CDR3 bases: TGTGCCGCGCGGGGGGGCAACACCGGGGAGCTGTTTTTT.

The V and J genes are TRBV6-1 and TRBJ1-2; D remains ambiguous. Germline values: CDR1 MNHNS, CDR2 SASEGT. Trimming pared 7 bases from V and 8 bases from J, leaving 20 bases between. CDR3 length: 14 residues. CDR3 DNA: TGTGCCAGCATCTCCTTACCGGGAACACAAGGCTACACCTTC. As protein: CASISLPGTQGYTF.